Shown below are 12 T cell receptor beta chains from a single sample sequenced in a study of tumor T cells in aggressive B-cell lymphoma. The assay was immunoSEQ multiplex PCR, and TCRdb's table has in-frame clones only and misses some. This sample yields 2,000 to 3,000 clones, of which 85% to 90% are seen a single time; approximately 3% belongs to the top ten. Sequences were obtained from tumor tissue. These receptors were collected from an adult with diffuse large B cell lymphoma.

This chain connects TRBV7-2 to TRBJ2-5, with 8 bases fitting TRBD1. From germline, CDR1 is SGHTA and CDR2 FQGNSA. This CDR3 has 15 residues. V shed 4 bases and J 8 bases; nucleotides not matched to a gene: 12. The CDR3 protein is CASSSDRVLYRTQYF. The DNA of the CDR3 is TGTGCCAGCAGCTCGGACAGGGTCCTTTATCGAACCCAGTACTTC.

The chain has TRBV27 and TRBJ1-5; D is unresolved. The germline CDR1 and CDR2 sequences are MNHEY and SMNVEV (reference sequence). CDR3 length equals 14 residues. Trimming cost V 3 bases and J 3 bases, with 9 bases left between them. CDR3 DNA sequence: TGTGCCAGCAGTTTTAACAGACCCAATCAGCCCCAGCATTTT. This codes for CASSFNRPNQPQHF.

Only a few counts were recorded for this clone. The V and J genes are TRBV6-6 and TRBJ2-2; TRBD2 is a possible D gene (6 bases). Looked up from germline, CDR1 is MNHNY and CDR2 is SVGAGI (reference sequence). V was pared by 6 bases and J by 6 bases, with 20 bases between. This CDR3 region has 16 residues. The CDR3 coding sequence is TGTGCCAGCAGCACACCCGGGACTTCGGGTCCCGGGGAGCTGTTTTTT. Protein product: CASSTPGTSGPGELFF.

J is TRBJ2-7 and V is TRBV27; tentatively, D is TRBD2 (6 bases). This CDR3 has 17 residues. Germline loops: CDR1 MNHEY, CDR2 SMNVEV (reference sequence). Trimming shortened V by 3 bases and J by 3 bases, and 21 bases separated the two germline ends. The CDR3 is CASSLEGRDPPNYEQYF. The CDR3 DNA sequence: TGTGCCAGCAGTTTGGAGGGCCGGGACCCTCCCAACTACGAGCAGTACTTC.

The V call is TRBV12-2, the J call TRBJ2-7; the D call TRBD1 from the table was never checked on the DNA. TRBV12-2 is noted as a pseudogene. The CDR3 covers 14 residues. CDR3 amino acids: CASRHRDSSYEQYF. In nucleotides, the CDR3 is TGTGCAAGTCGCCACAGGGACAGCTCCTACGAGCAGTACTTC.

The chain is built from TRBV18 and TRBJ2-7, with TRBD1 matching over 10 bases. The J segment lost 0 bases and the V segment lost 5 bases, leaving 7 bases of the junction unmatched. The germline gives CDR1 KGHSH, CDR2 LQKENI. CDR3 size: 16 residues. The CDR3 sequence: CASSSRTGGYSYEQYF. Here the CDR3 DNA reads TGTGCCAGCTCATCGCGGACAGGGGGGTACTCCTACGAGCAGTACTTC.

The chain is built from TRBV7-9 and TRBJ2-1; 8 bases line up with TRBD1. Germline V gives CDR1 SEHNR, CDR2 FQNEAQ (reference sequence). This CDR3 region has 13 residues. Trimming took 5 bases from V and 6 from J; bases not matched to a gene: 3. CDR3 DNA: TGTGCCAGCAGCCGGACAGGGCTCAATGAGCAGTTCTTC. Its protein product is CASSRTGLNEQFF.

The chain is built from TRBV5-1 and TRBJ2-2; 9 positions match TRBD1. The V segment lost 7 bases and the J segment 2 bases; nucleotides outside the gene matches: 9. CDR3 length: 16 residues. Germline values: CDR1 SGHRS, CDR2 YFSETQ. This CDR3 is CASAPWTGVNTGELFF. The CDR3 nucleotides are TGCGCCAGCGCCCCGTGGACAGGGGTCAACACCGGGGAGCTGTTTTTT.

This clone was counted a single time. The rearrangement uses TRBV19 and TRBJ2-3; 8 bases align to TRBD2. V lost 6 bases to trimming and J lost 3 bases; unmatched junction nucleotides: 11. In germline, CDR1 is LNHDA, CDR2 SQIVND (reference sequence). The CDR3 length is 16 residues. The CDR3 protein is CASRPVWREATDTQYF. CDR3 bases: TGTGCCAGTAGACCGGTGTGGCGGGAGGCAACAGATACGCAGTATTTT.

The CDR3 region has the DNA TGCGCCAGCAGCCGTGACTATATAACACGGCATGGGGACACCGGGGAGCTGTTTTTT. Its translation: CASSRDYITRHGDTGELFF. This chain connects TRBV4-3 to TRBJ2-2, with a weak D call TRBD2 (5 bases). V lost 4 bases to trimming and J lost 3 bases, with 24 bases between them. Germline V gene lookup returns CDR1 LGHNA and CDR2 YSLEER. The CDR3 is 19 amino acids.

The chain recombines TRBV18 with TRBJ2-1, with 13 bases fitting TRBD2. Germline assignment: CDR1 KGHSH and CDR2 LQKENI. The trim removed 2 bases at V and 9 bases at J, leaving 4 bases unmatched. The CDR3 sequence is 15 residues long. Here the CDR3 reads CASSPGLAGASEQFF. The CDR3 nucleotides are TGTGCCAGCTCACCAGGACTAGCGGGAGCCAGTGAGCAGTTCTTC.

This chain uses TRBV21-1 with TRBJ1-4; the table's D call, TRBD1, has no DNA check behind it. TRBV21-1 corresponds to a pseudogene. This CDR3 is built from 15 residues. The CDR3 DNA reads TGTGCCAGCAGCAAACTCATGCAGGGTGGGGAAAAACTGTTTTTT. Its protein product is CASSKLMQGGEKLFF.